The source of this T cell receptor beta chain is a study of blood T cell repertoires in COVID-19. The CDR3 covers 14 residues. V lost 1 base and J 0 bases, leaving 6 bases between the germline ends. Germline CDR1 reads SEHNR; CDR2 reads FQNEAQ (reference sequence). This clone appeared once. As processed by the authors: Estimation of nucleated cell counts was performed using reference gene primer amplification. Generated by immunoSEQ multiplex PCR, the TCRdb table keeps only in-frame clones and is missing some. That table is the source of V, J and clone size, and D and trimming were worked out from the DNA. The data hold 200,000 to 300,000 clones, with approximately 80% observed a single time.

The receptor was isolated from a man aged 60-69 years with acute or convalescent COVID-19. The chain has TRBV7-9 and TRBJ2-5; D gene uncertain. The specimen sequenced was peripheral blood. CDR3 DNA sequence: TGTGCCAGCAGCTTAGTAAATAACCAAGAGACCCAGTACTTC. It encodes CASSLVNNQETQYF.